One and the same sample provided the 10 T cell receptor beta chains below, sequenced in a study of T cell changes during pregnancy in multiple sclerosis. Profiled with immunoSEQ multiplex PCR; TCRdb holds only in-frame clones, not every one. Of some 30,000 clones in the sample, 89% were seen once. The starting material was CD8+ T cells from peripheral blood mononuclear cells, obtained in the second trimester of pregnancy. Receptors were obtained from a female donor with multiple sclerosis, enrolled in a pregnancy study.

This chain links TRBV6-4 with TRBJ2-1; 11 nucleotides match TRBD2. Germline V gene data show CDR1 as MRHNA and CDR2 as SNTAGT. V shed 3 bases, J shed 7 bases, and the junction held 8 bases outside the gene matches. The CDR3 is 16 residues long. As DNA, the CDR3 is TGTGCCAGCAGTGAAGGTGGTAGCGGGGGGGCGAATGAGCAGTTCTTC. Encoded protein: CASSEGGSGGANEQFF.

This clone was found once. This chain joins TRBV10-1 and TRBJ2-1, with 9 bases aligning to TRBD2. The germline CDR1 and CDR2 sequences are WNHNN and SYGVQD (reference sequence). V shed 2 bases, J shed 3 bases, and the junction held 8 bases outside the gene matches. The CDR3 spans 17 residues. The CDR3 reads CASSENPSGIRYNEQFF. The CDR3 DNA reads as TGCGCCAGCAGTGAGAATCCTAGCGGGATCCGCTACAATGAGCAGTTCTTC.

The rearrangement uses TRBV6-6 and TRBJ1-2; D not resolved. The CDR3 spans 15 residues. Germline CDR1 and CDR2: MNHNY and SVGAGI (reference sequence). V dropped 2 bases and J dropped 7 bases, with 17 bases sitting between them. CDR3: CASSYPPRGALGYTF. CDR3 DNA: TGTGCCAGCAGTTACCCCCCCCGGGGAGCCCTTGGCTACACCTTC.

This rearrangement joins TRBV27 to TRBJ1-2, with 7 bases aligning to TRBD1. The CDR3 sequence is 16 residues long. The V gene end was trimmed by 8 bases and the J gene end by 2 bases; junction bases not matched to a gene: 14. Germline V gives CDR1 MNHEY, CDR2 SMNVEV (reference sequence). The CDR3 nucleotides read TGTGCCAGCGGACCTTCCCTTGACAGGGAGAACTATGGCTACACCTTC. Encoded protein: CASGPSLDRENYGYTF.

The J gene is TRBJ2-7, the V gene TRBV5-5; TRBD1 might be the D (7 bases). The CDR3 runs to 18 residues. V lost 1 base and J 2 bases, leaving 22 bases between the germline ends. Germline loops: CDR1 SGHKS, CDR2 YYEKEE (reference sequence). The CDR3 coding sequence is TGTGCCAGCAGCTTGAGGGGGGACAGTAATTATTTCCCCTACGAGCAGTACTTC. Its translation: CASSLRGDSNYFPYEQYF.

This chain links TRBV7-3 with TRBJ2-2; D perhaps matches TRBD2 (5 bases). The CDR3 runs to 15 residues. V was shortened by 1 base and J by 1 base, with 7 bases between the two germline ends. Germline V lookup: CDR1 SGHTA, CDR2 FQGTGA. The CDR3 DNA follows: TGTGCCAGCAGCTTAAACGGGAAGAACACCGGGGAGCTGTTTTTT. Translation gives CASSLNGKNTGELFF. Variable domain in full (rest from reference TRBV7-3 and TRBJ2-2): GAGVSQTPSNKVTEKGKYVELRCDPISGHTALYWYRQSLGQGPEFLIYFQGTGAADDSGLPNDRFFAVRPEGSVSTLKIQRTERGDSAVYLCASSLNGKNTGELFFGEGSRLTVL.

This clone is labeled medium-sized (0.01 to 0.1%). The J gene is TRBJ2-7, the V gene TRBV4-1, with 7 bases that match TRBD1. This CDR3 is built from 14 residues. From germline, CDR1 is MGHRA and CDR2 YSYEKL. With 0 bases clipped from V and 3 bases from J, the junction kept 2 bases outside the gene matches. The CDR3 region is CASSQDRGNYEQYF. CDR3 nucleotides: TGCGCCAGCAGCCAAGACAGGGGGAACTACGAGCAGTACTTC.

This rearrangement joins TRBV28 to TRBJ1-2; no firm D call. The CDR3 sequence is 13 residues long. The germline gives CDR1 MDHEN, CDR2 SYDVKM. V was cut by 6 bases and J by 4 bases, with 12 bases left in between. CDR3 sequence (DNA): TGTGCCAGCAGAACCGAGAAGTTCTATGGCTACACCTTC. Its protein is CASRTEKFYGYTF.

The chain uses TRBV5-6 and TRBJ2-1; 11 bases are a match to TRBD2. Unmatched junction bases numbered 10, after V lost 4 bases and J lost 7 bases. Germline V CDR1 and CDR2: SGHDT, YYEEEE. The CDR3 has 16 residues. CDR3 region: CASSRLSGGARNEQFF. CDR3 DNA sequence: TGTGCCAGCAGCCGTCTTAGCGGGGGGGCCAGGAATGAGCAGTTCTTC.

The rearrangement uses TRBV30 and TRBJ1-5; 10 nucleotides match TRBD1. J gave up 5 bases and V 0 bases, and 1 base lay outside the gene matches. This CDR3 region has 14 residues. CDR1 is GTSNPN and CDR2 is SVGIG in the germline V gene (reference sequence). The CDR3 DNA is TGTGCCTGGAGTGTAGGGACAGGGGATCAGCCCCAGCATTTT. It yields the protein CAWSVGTGDQPQHF.